This TCR beta chain was captured by sequencing in a study of blood T cell repertoires in COVID-19 (dated by TCRdb to between 2020 and 2021). The study in broad terms: Collaborator samples came from the United States, Italy and Spain and covered acute and convalescent phases of COVID-19. The prospective study material was composed of cDNA or gDNA derived from T cells, B-cell-depleted T cells, or PBMCs. The dataset comprised deeply sampled blood TCRbeta repertoires from subjects exposed to, actively infected with, or recovered from COVID-19. The repertoires were made available in a free public database intended to serve as a resource for research on the immune response to SARS-CoV-2. Samples came from the ongoing ImmuneRACE study (first 160 participants) plus 1,254 subjects from 6 global collaborators. Nearly every sample came with metadata listing a de-identified subject ID, COVID-19 status, age in years and sex. HLA class I and class II types, where available, came from metadata supplied by the sample provider rather than from assay-based typing. The full study reports these points: The amount of clinical and demographic metadata varied by source and participant and was provided uncurated.

In regard to this clone: Its antigen target is currently unknown. No per-base quality is available; no much larger clone lies one base away.

Collaborating institutions collected whole blood in K2EDTA tubes following their own protocols. For TCRbeta analysis, collaborators shipped samples in one of three forms: frozen whole blood, isolated PBMCs, or DNA extracted from either of those sample types. The CDR3 sequence holds 15 residues, the cysteine and phenylalanine included. Of all the DNA, just the CDR3 is kept, 45 bases in frame from base 1. The germline ends are 14 bases apart after V is trimmed by 5 bases and J by 3 bases. Taken from the germline V gene (reference sequence), the CDR1 and CDR2 loops are SEHNR and FQNEAQ. The immunoSEQ Assay, a bias-controlled multiplex PCR, was used to amplify TCRbeta CDR3 regions from genomic DNA. The study's own analysis went as follows. Nucleated cell counts per sample were estimated from amplification of reference gene primers within the assay. Sequence reads were collapsed and filtered to measure the absolute abundance of every unique TCRbeta CDR3 rearrangement. Productive Simpson clonality was computed per sample as the square root of Simpson's diversity index over productive rearrangements. This immuneACCESS table, as held by TCRdb, lists in-frame sequences with V and J called but not all clones. Of the missing ones, under half trace to an unresolved V gene in checked studies; the others have no known cause. V, J and clone size reflect that table, while D and trimming were determined from the DNA. The sample table shows about 140,000 clones, and around 84% are seen once. The top ten clonotypes cover over 5% of the sample.

The rearranged chain carries TRBV7-9 and TRBJ1-5; the D gene cannot be named for sure. The source is a human donor in a cohort sampled during active COVID-19. The sequenced material came from peripheral blood. The CDR3 reads CASSPEGSANQPQHF. The sequenced DNA is TGTGCCAGCAGCCCCGAGGGCAGCGCCAATCAGCCCCAGCATTTT.